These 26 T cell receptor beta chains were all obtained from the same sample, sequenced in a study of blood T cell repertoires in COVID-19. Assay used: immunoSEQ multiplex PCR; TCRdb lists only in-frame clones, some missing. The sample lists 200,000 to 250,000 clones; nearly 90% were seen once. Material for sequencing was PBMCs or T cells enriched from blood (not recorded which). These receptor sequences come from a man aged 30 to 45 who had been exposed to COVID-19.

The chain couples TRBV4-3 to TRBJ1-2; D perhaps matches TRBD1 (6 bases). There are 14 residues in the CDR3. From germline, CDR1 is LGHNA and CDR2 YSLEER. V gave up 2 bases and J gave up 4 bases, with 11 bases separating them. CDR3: CASSQITGTYGYTF. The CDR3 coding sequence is TGCGCCAGCAGCCAAATCACAGGGACCTATGGCTACACCTTC.

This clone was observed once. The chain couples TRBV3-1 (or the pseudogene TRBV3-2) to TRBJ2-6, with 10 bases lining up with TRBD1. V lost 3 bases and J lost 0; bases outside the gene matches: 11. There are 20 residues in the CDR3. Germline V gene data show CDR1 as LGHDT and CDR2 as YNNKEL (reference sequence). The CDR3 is CASSHRSDRGHSSGANVLTF. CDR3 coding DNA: TGTGCCAGCAGCCATCGATCAGACAGGGGGCACAGCTCTGGGGCCAACGTCCTGACTTTC.

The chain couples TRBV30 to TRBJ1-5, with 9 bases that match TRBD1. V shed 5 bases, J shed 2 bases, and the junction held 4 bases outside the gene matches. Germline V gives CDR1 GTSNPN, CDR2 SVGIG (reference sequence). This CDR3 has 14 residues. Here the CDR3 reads CAWQGTGRNQPQHF. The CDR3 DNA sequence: TGTGCCTGGCAAGGGACAGGGCGCAATCAGCCCCAGCATTTT. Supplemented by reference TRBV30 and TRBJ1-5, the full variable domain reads SQTIHQWPATLVQPVGSPLSLECTVEGTSNPNLYWYRQAAGRGLQLLFYSVGIGQISSEVPQNLSASRPQDRQFILSSKKLLLSDSGFYLCAWQGTGRNQPQHFGDGTRLSIL.

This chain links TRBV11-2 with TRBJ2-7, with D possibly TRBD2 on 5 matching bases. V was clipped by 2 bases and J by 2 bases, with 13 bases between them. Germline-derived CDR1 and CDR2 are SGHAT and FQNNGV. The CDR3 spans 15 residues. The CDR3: CASSLNRGTTYEQYF. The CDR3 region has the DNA TGTGCCAGCAGCTTAAATCGGGGTACGACCTACGAGCAGTACTTC.

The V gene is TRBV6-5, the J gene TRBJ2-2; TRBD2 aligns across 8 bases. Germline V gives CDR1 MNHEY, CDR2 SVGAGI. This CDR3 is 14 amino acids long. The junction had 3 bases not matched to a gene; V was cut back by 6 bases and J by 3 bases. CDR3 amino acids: CASSGGAYTGELFF. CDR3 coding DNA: TGTGCCAGCAGCGGGGGGGCCTACACCGGGGAGCTGTTTTTT.

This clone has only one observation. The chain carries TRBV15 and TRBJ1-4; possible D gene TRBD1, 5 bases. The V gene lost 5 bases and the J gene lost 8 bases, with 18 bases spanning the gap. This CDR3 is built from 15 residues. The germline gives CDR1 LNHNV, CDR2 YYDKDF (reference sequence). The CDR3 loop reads CATSSWTGGGEKLFF. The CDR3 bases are TGTGCCACCAGCTCCTGGACCGGGGGAGGAGAAAAACTGTTTTTT.

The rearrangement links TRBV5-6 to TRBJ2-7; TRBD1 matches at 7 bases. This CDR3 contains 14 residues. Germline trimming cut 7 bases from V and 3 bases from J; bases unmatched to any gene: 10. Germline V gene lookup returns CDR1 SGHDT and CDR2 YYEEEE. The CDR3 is CASVPAQGIYEQYF. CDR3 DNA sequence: TGTGCCAGCGTGCCGGCACAGGGGATCTACGAGCAGTACTTC.

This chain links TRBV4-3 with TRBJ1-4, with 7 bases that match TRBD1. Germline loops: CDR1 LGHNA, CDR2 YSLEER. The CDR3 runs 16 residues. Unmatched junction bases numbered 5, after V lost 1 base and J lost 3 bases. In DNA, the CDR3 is TGCGCCAGCAGCCAAGTGACAGGGTCGGCTAATGAAAAACTGTTTTTT. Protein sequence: CASSQVTGSANEKLFF.

CDR3 residues: CASSTTANYGYTF. In DNA form, the CDR3 reads TGTGCCAGCAGCACCACAGCTAACTATGGCTACACCTTC. The rearrangement joins TRBV7-9 to TRBJ1-2; D remains unclear. The CDR3 consists of 13 residues. CDR1 is SEHNR, CDR2 FQNEAQ, per germline (reference sequence). V dropped 5 bases and J dropped 0 bases, with 7 bases sitting between them.

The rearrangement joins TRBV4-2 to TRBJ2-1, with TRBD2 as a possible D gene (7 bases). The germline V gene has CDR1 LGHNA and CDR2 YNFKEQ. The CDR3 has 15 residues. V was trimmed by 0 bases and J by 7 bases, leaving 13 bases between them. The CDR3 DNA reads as TGTGCCAGCAGCCAAGAGGGGGGGGCCCCTAATGAGCAGTTCTTC. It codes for CASSQEGGAPNEQFF.

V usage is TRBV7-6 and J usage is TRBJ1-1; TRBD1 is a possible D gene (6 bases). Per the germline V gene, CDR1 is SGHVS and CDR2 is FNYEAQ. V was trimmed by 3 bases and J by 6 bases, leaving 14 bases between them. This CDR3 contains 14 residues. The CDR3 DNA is TGTGCCAGCAGCTTTACAGGGAGCGGCGCTGAAGCTTTCTTT. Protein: CASSFTGSGAEAFF.

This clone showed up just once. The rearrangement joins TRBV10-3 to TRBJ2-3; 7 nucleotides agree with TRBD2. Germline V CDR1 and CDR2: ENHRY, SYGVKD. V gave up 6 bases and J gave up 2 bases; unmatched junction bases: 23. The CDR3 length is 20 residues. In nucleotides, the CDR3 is TGTGCCATCAGGGCTTCCCCGGGACGCGGTCTCCGGGAGGACACAGATACGCAGTATTTT. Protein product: CAIRASPGRGLREDTDTQYF.

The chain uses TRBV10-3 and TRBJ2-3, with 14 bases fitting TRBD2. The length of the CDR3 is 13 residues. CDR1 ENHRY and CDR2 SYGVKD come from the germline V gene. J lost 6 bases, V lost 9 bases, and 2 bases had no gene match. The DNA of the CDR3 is TGTGCCATTGGGACTAGCGGGGGTGATACGCAGTATTTT. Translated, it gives CAIGTSGGDTQYF.

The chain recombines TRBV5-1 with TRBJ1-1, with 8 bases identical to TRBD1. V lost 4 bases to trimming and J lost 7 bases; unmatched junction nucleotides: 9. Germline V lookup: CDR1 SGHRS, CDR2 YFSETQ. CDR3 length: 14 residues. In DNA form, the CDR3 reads TGCGCCAGCAGCGTTGACAGGGGAGGGGGTGAAGCTTTCTTT. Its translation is CASSVDRGGGEAFF.

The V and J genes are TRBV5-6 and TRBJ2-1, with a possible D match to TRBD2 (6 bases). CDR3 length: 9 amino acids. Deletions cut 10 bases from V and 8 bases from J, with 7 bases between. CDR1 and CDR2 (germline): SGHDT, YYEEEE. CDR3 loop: CASGDEQFF. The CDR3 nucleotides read TGTGCCTCGGGGGATGAGCAGTTCTTC.

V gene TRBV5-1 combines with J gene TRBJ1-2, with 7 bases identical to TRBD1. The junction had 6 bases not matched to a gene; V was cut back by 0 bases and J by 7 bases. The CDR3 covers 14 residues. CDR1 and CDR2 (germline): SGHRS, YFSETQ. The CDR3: CASSLGGGAGGYTF. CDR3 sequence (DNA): TGCGCCAGCAGCTTGGGAGGGGGCGCGGGTGGCTACACCTTC. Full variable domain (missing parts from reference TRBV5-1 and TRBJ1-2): KAGVTQTPRYLIKTRGQQVTLSCSPISGHRSVSWYQQTPGQGLQFLFEYFSETQRNKGNFPGRFSGRQFSNSRSEMNVSTLELGDSALYLCASSLGGGAGGYTFGSGTRLTVV.

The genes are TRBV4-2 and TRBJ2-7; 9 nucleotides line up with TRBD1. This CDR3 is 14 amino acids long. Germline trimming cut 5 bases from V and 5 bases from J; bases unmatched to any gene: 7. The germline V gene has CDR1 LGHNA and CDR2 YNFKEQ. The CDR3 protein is CASSLRDRVNEQYF. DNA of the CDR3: TGTGCCAGCAGCTTAAGGGACAGGGTTAACGAGCAGTACTTC.

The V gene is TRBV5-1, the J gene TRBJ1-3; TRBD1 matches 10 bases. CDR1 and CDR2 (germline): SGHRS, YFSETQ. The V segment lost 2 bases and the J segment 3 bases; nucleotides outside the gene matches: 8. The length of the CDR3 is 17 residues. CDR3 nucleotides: TGCGCCAGCAGCTTACCGGGACAGGGGAACGATGGAAACACCATATATTTT. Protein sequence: CASSLPGQGNDGNTIYF. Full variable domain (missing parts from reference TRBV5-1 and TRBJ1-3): KAGVTQTPRYLIKTRGQQVTLSCSPISGHRSVSWYQQTPGQGLQFLFEYFSETQRNKGNFPGRFSGRQFSNSRSEMNVSTLELGDSALYLCASSLPGQGNDGNTIYFGEGSWLTVV.

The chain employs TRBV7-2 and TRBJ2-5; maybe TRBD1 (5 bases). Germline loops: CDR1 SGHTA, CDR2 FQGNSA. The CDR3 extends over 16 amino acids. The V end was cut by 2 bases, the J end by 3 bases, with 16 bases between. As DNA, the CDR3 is TGTGCCAGCAGCTTAAGTTGGGCAGGGATGAAAGAGACCCAGTACTTC. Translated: CASSLSWAGMKETQYF.

The CDR3 sequence: CASSGGTANTGELFF. The CDR3 DNA reads TGCGCCAGCAGTGGGGGGACCGCGAACACCGGGGAGCTGTTTTTT. V gene TRBV5-1 combines with J gene TRBJ2-2; a weak D match, TRBD2 (6 bases). Trimming removed 5 bases from V and 0 bases from J, with 11 bases in between. Germline-derived CDR1 and CDR2 are SGHRS and YFSETQ. The CDR3 length is 15 residues.

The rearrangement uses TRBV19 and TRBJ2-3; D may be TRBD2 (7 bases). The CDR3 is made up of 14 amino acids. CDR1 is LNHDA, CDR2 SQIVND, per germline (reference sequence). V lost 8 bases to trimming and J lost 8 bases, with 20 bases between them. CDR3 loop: CASGVGGGGSTQYF. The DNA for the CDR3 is TGTGCCAGTGGAGTGGGAGGGGGTGGTAGTACGCAGTATTTT.

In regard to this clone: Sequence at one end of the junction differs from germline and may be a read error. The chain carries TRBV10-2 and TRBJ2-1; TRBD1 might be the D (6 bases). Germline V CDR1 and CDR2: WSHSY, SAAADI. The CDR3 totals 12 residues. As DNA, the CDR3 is TGCGCCAGCAGGGAGTGGGGGCGTGAGCAGTTCTTC. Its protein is CASREWGREQFF.

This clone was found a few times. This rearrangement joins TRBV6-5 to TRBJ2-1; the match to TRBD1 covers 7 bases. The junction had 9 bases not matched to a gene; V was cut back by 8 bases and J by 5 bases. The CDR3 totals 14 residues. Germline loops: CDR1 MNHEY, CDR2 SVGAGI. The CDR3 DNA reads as TGTGCCAGCCACCCCGGGACAGCCAACAATGAGCAGTTCTTC. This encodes CASHPGTANNEQFF.

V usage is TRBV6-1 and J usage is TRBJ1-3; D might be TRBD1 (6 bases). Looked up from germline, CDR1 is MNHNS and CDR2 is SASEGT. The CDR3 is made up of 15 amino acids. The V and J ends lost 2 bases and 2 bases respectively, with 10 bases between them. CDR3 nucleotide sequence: TGTGCCAGCAGTGAAACAGGGAATCCTGGAAACACCATATATTTT. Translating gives CASSETGNPGNTIYF.

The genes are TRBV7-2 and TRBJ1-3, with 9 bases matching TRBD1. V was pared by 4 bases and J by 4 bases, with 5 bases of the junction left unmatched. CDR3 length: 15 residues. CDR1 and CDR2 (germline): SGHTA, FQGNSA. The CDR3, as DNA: TGTGCCAGCAGCTCCGTAGGGACAGGGGGAAACACCATATATTTT. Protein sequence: CASSSVGTGGNTIYF.

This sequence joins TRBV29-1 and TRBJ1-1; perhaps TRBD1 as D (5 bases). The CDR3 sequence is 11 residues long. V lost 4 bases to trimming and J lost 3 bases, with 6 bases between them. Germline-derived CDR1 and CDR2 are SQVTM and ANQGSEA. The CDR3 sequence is CSVGGDTEAFF. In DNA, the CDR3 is TGCAGCGTTGGGGGGGACACTGAAGCTTTCTTT.